These 17 T cell receptor beta chains originate from one sample sequenced in a study of a mutant IDH1 vaccine in newly diagnosed glioma. Noted time point: week 47, end of study. With topical imiquimod, each dose of the vaccine consisted of 300 ug of mutant IDH1 20-mer peptide. Using immunoSEQ multiplex PCR, the repertoire was profiled, and TCRdb retains in-frame clones only, with some absent. This table has roughly 32,000 clones, just under 90% appearing once. Antigen specificity for these receptors is unknown. Specimen: PBMCs, collected from a glioma patient whose treatment included an IDH1 peptide vaccine. The receptors here all came from a woman in her twenties or thirties with glioma.

The chain links TRBV18 to TRBJ2-5; D ambiguous. CDR1 is KGHSH and CDR2 is LQKENI in the germline V gene. This CDR3 has 14 residues. V was clipped by 3 bases and J by 5 bases, with 13 bases between them. The CDR3 sequence: CASSPELSGETQYF. As DNA, the CDR3 is TGTGCCAGCTCACCGGAGCTTTCCGGGGAGACCCAGTACTTC.

The V call is TRBV18, the J call TRBJ1-5; a weak D match, TRBD1 (5 bases). The CDR3 runs to 14 residues. Germline CDR1 and CDR2: KGHSH and LQKENI. The V gene lost 6 bases and the J gene lost 7 bases, with 16 bases spanning the gap. This chain's CDR3 is CASSRWGGSQPQHF. The CDR3 nucleotides are TGTGCCAGCTCGAGGTGGGGGGGGTCCCAGCCCCAGCATTTT.

The V call is TRBV10-3, the J call TRBJ2-2; D gene unclear. Germline values: CDR1 ENHRY, CDR2 SYGVKD. Trimming took 0 bases from V and 8 from J, leaving 4 bases between them. The CDR3 runs 12 residues. The CDR3 bases are TGTGCCATCAGTGAGTCGCGGGGGGAGCTGTTTTTT. Its protein product is CAISESRGELFF.

This clone occurred a few times. V and J are TRBV6-1 and TRBJ1-6, with D uncertain. The V end lost 8 bases, the J end lost 1 base, and 12 bases lay between the germline ends. The germline V gene encodes CDR1 MNHNS and CDR2 SASEGT. The CDR3 has 15 amino acids. The CDR3 nucleotides are TGTGCCAGCCTTCCCCCGGGTTCCTATAATTCACCCCTCCACTTT. As protein: CASLPPGSYNSPLHF.

The chain links TRBV5-4 to TRBJ1-2; tentatively, D is TRBD1 (5 bases). The CDR3 runs to 12 residues. Germline CDR1 reads SGHNT; CDR2 reads YYREEE (reference sequence). Trimming took off 1 base at V and 8 bases at J, with 9 bases between the two ends. In DNA, the CDR3 is TGTGCCAGCAGCTTGTGGGGGAGCGGCTACACCTTC. The encoded protein is CASSLWGSGYTF.

The CDR3 region is CASSSTPNYGYTF. CDR3 DNA sequence: TGTGCCAGCAGCTCGACCCCCAACTATGGCTACACCTTC. The chain employs TRBV7-8 and TRBJ1-2; D gene uncertain. The germline V gene encodes CDR1 SGHVS and CDR2 FQNEAQ. The CDR3 length is 13 residues. The V gene lost 4 bases and the J gene lost 2 bases, with 8 bases spanning the gap.

This chain joins TRBV5-1 and TRBJ1-1, with TRBD1 as a possible D gene (6 bases). This CDR3 is built from 15 residues. The germline CDR1 and CDR2 sequences are SGHRS and YFSETQ. V gave up 1 base and J gave up 0 bases, with 10 bases separating them. DNA for the CDR3: TGCGCCAGCAGCTTGACAGGGATCTTGAACACTGAAGCTTTCTTT. Translating it yields CASSLTGILNTEAFF.

The chain recombines TRBV15 with TRBJ2-2, with D uncertain. The V end lost 1 base, the J end lost 4 bases, and 13 bases lay between the germline ends. Germline loops: CDR1 LNHNV, CDR2 YYDKDF (reference sequence). The CDR3 spans 16 residues. CDR3 amino acids: CATSRGGKGLTGELFF. The CDR3 region has the DNA TGTGCCACCAGCAGAGGGGGTAAAGGTCTCACCGGGGAGCTGTTTTTT.

The V and J genes are TRBV5-5 and TRBJ2-7; TRBD1 matches at 9 bases. In germline, CDR1 is SGHKS, CDR2 YYEKEE (reference sequence). The CDR3 totals 14 residues. V was clipped by 5 bases and J by 2 bases; unmatched bases: 5. For the CDR3, the DNA is TGTGCCAGCAGTACGGGACAGGGAGCCTACGAGCAGTACTTC. Its translation: CASSTGQGAYEQYF. The full variable domain, rest sourced from reference TRBV5-5 and TRBJ2-7, is DAGVTQSPTHLIKTRGQQVTLRCSPISGHKSVSWYQQVLGQGPQFIFQYYEKEERGRGNFPDRFSARQFPNYSSELNVNALLLGDSALYLCASSTGQGAYEQYFGPGTRLTVT.

V usage is TRBV2 and J usage is TRBJ2-7; 12 bases align to TRBD2. V trimming: 5 bases; J trimming: 5 bases; junction bases outside the gene matches: 7. The germline V gene has CDR1 SNHLY and CDR2 FYNNEI. CDR3 length: 15 residues. CDR3 sequence reads: CASSLTSGGPNEQYF. CDR3 bases: TGTGCCAGCAGTTTGACTAGCGGGGGACCGAACGAGCAGTACTTC.

CDR3 DNA: TGTGCCAGCAGTGAAGTCCTCCGCCCGAACACTGAAGCTTTCTTT. Its protein is CASSEVLRPNTEAFF. This chain connects TRBV6-1 to TRBJ1-1; D gene ambiguous. Trimming left V 1 base short and J 1 base short, with 10 bases between. There are 15 residues in the CDR3. Germline-derived CDR1 and CDR2 are MNHNS and SASEGT.

The rearrangement links TRBV19 to TRBJ1-1, with no clear D. CDR1 LNHDA and CDR2 SQIVND come from the germline V gene (reference sequence). CDR3 size: 15 residues. V lost 6 bases and J 1 base, leaving 15 bases between the germline ends. DNA of the CDR3: TGTGCCAGTAGACTTGCCGAGGCAGGGAACACTGAAGCTTTCTTT. It codes for CASRLAEAGNTEAFF. The variable domain in full, with the rest retrieved from reference TRBV19 and TRBJ1-1, is DGGITQSPKYLFRKEGQNVTLSCEQNLNHDAMYWYRQDPGQGLRLIYYSQIVNDFQKGDIAEGYSVSREKKESFPLTVTSAQKNPTAFYLCASRLAEAGNTEAFFGQGTRLTVV.

The chain employs TRBV5-1 and TRBJ1-1, with D uncertain. V was shortened by 0 bases and J by 3 bases, with 9 bases between the two germline ends. This CDR3 is built from 14 residues. CDR1 and CDR2 from the germline V gene are SGHRS and YFSETQ. CDR3 loop: CASSLVDDYTEAFF. The CDR3 DNA follows: TGCGCCAGCAGCTTGGTCGACGACTACACTGAAGCTTTCTTT.

The chain recombines TRBV5-8 with TRBJ1-1, with D unclear. Trimming took 4 bases from V and 1 from J, leaving 8 bases between them. CDR3 length: 13 amino acids. Germline CDR1 reads SGHTS; CDR2 reads YDEGEE. CDR3 sequence reads: CASSRKPNTEAFF. DNA for the CDR3: TGTGCCAGCAGCAGAAAGCCGAACACTGAAGCTTTCTTT.

The CDR3 region is CASTPLGNTIYF. CDR3 nucleotides: TGTGCCAGCACCCCTCTGGGAAACACCATATATTTT. The chain combines TRBV7-2 with TRBJ1-3; no definite D call. This CDR3 is 12 amino acids long. Germline CDR1 is SGHTA and CDR2 is FQGNSA. V was cut by 7 bases and J by 4 bases, with 8 bases left in between.

The rearrangement uses TRBV7-9 and TRBJ2-3, with TRBD2 matching 9 bases. CDR3 length equals 16 residues. CDR1 is SEHNR and CDR2 is FQNEAQ in the germline V gene (reference sequence). Unmatched junction bases numbered 7, after V lost 4 bases and J lost 2 bases. In DNA form, the CDR3 reads TGTGCCAGCAGCTCGGGACTAGCCGCAATCACAGATACGCAGTATTTT. Encoded protein: CASSSGLAAITDTQYF.

This rearrangement joins TRBV6-5 to TRBJ2-7; TRBD1 aligns across 8 bases. Germline lookup yields CDR1 MNHEY and CDR2 SVGAGI. There are 12 residues in the CDR3. Unmatched junction bases numbered 7, after V lost 8 bases and J lost 7 bases. CDR3 region: CASGPQGGEQYF. CDR3 nucleotide sequence: TGTGCCAGCGGCCCACAGGGGGGAGAGCAGTACTTC.